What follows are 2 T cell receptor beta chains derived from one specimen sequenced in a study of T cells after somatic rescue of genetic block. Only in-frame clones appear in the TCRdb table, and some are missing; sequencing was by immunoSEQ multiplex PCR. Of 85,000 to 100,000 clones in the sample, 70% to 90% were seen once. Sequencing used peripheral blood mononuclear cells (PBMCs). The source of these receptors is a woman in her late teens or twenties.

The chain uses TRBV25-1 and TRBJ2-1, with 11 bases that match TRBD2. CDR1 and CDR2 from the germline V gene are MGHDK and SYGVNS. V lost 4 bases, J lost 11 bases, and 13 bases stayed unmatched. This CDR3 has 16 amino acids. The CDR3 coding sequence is TGTGCCAGCAGTGCAACTAGCGGGAGAGCGGGGGTGAAGCAGTTCTTC. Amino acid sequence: CASSATSGRAGVKQFF.

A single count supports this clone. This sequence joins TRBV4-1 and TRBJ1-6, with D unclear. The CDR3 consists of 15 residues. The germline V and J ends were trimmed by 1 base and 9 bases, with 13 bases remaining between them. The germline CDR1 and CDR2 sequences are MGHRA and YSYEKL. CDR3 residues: CASSQAAGGVSPLHF. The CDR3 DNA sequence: TGCGCCAGCAGCCAAGCTGCAGGTGGGGTTTCACCCCTCCACTTT.